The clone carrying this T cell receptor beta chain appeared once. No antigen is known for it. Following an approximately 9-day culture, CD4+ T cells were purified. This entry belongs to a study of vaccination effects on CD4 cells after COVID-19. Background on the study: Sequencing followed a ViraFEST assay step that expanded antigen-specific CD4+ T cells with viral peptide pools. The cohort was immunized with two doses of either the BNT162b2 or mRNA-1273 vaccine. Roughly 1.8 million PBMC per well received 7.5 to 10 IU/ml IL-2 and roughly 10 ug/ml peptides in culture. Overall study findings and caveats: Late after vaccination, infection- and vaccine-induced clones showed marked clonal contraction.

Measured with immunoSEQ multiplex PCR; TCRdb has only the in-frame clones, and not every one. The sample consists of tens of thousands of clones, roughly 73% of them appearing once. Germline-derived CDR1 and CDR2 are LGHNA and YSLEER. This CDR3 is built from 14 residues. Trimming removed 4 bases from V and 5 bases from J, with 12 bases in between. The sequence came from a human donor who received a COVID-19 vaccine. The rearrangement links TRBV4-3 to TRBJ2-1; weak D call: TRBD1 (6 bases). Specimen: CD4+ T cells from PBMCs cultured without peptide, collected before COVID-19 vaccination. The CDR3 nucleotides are TGCGCCAGCAGCCTAGACGACAGGAACAATGAGCAGTTCTTC. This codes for CASSLDDRNNEQFF.